Listed here are 9 T cell receptor beta chains from one sample, sequenced in a study of blood T cell repertoires in COVID-19. Sequencing was performed with immunoSEQ multiplex PCR; in TCRdb, only in-frame clones are kept and a portion is missing. The data hold fewer than 100,000 clones, with over 75% observed a single time. Sequencing was performed on peripheral blood. The receptors derive from a woman of 80 years or more with acute or convalescent COVID-19.

J is TRBJ2-3 and V is TRBV7-2, with 14 bases identical to TRBD2. The V segment lost 4 bases and the J segment 13 bases; nucleotides outside the gene matches: 10. CDR1 is SGHTA, CDR2 FQGNSA, per germline. The CDR3 is made up of 15 amino acids. The CDR3 coding sequence is TGTGCCAGCAGCTCGACTCCGGGACTAGCGGGGGTCAAGTATTTT. It encodes CASSSTPGLAGVKYF.

CDR3 DNA sequence: TGTGCTAGTGGTTTGGTACTGGGGACTAGCGTAGATGAGCAGTTCTTC. This gives the protein CASGLVLGTSVDEQFF. This chain joins TRBV12-5 and TRBJ2-1, with 10 bases fitting TRBD2. Germline CDR1 reads LGHNT; CDR2 reads FRNRAP. The length of the CDR3 is 16 residues. V was pared by 0 bases and J by 8 bases, with 7 bases of the junction left unmatched. Full variable domain (outside the CDR3, taken from reference TRBV12-5 and TRBJ2-1): DARVTQTPRHKVTEMGQEVTMRCQPILGHNTVFWYRQTMMQGLELLAYFRNRAPLDDSGMPKDRFSAEMPDATLATLKIQPSEPRDSAVYFCASGLVLGTSVDEQFFGPGTRLTVL.

The chain employs TRBV21-1 and TRBJ1-2. TRBV21-1 is a pseudogene. This CDR3 spans 10 amino acids. The CDR3 region has the DNA TGTGCCAGCAGCTTAGAGGTTAGCACCTTC. Translating gives CASSLEVSTF.

J is TRBJ1-2 and V is TRBV19; D possibly corresponds to TRBD1 (5 bases). Trimming pared 5 bases from V and 0 bases from J, leaving 10 bases between. Per the germline V gene, CDR1 is LNHDA and CDR2 is SQIVND (reference sequence). The CDR3 has 14 amino acids. The CDR3 spells CASSSQGPNYGYTF. CDR3 DNA: TGTGCCAGTAGTTCCCAGGGTCCTAACTATGGCTACACCTTC. Full variable domain (rest looked up from reference TRBV19 and TRBJ1-2): DGGITQSPKYLFRKEGQNVTLSCEQNLNHDAMYWYRQDPGQGLRLIYYSQIVNDFQKGDIAEGYSVSREKKESFPLTVTSAQKNPTAFYLCASSSQGPNYGYTFGSGTRLTVV.

This chain connects TRBV7-6 to TRBJ1-2, with TRBD1 identical over 7 bases. In germline, CDR1 is SGHVS, CDR2 FNYEAQ. The junction had 9 bases not matched to a gene; V was cut back by 7 bases and J by 4 bases. The CDR3 totals 14 residues. Written as DNA, the CDR3 is TGTGCCAGCACCTTGGGACAGCTTCCCTATGGCTACACCTTC. Its protein product is CASTLGQLPYGYTF. Filled out from reference TRBV7-6 and TRBJ1-2, the complete variable domain reads GAGVSQSPRYKVTKRGQDVALRCDPISGHVSLYWYRQALGQGPEFLTYFNYEAQQDKSGLPNDRFSAERPEGSISTLTIQRTEQRDSAMYRCASTLGQLPYGYTFGSGTRLTVV.

V and J are TRBV7-2 and TRBJ1-2, with 8 bases aligning to TRBD1. V shed 5 bases, J shed 6 bases, and the junction held 5 bases outside the gene matches. Germline V gives CDR1 SGHTA, CDR2 FQGNSA. The CDR3 sequence is 13 residues long. CDR3 coding DNA: TGTGCCAGCAGCCCGGGGACAGGACATGGCTACACCTTC. Its translation: CASSPGTGHGYTF.

V is TRBV28 and J is TRBJ1-5; possibly TRBD1 for D (5 bases). Trimming pared 8 bases from V and 2 bases from J, leaving 10 bases between. The CDR3 has 13 amino acids. CDR1 and CDR2 from the germline V gene are MDHEN and SYDVKM. This CDR3 is CASYGGGNQPQHF. For the CDR3, the DNA is TGTGCCAGCTACGGGGGGGGCAATCAGCCCCAGCATTTT.

The chain employs TRBV5-1 and TRBJ1-1; no clear D gene. The CDR3 loop spans 14 amino acids. Between the trimmed V and J ends, which lost 4 bases and 4 bases, there was a span of 14 bases. Germline-derived CDR1 and CDR2 are SGHRS and YFSETQ. Written as DNA, the CDR3 is TGCGCCAGCAGCCCCGGAGAGTGGGTCACTGAAGCTTTCTTT. It is translated as CASSPGEWVTEAFF. Full variable domain (missing parts from reference TRBV5-1 and TRBJ1-1): KAGVTQTPRYLIKTRGQQVTLSCSPISGHRSVSWYQQTPGQGLQFLFEYFSETQRNKGNFPGRFSGRQFSNSRSEMNVSTLELGDSALYLCASSPGEWVTEAFFGQGTRLTVV.

This clone was seen only once. This rearrangement joins TRBV7-3 to TRBJ2-2; 11 positions match TRBD2. This CDR3 spans 15 amino acids. The V segment lost 5 bases and the J segment 4 bases; nucleotides outside the gene matches: 3. The germline V gene has CDR1 SGHTA and CDR2 FQGTGA. This CDR3 reads CASSPGLAGTGELFF. CDR3 DNA sequence: TGTGCCAGCAGCCCCGGACTAGCGGGCACCGGGGAGCTGTTTTTT.